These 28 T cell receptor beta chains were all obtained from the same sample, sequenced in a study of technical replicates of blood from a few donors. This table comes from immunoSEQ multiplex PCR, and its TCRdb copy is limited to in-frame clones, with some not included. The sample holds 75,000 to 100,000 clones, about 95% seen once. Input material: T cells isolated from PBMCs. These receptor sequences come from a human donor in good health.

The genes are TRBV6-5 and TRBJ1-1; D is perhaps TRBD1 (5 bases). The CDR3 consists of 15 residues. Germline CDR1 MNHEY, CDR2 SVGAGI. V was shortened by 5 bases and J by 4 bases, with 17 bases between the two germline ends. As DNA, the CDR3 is TGTGCCAGCAGTCCACGAGGAGGGGTAACCACTGAAGCTTTCTTT. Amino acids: CASSPRGGVTTEAFF.

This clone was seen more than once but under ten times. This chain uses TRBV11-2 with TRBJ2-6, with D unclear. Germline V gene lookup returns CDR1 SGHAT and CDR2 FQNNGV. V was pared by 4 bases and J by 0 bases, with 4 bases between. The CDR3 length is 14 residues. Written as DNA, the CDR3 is TGTGCCAGCAGCTCTAGCTCTGGGGCCAACGTCCTGACTTTC. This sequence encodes CASSSSSGANVLTF.

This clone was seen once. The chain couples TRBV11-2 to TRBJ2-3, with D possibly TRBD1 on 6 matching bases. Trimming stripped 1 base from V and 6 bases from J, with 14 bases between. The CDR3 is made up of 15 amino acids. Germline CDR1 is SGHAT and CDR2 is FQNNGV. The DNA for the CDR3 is TGTGCCAGCAGCTTAGCACACAGGGAAGGGGATACGCAGTATTTT. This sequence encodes CASSLAHREGDTQYF.

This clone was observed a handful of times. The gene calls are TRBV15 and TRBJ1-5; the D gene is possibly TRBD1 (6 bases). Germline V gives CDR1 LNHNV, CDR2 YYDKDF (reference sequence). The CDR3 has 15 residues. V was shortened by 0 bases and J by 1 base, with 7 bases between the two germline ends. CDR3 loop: CATSRDRGSNQPQHF. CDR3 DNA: TGTGCCACCAGCAGAGACAGGGGAAGCAATCAGCCCCAGCATTTT.

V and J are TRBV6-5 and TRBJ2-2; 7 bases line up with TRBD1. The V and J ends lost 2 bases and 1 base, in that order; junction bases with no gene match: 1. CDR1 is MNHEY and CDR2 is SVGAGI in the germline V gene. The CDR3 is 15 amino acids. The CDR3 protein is CASSYRQGNTGELFF. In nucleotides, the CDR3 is TGTGCCAGCAGTTACAGACAGGGGAACACCGGGGAGCTGTTTTTT.

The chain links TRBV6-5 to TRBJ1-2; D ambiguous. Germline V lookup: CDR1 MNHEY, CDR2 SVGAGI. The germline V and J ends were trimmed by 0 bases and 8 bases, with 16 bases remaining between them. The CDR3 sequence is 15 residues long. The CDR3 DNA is TGTGCCAGCAGTTACTCGATTCCCCTAAGGAGCGGCTACACCTTC. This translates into CASSYSIPLRSGYTF.

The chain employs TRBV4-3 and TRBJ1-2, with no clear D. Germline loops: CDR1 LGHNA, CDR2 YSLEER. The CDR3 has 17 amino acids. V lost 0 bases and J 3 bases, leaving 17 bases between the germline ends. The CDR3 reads CASSQDKSYGGYYGYTF. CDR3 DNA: TGCGCCAGCAGCCAAGATAAATCTTATGGCGGATACTATGGCTACACCTTC.

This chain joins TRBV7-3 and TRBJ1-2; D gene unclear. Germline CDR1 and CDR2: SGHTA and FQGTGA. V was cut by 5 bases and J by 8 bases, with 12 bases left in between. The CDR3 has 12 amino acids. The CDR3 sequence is CASSLHDGGYTF. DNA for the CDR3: TGTGCCAGCAGCCTCCATGATGGCGGCTACACCTTC.

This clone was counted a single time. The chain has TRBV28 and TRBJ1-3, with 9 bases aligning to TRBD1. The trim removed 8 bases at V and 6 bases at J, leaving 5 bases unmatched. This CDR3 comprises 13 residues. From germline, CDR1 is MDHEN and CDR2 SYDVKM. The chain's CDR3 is CASAGQGSNTIYF. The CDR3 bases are TGTGCCAGCGCCGGACAGGGGTCAAACACCATATATTTT.

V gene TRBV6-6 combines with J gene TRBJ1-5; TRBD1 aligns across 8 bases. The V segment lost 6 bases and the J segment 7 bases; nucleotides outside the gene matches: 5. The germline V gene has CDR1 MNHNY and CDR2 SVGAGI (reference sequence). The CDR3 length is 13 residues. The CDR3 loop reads CASSPGGRQPQHF. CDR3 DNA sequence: TGTGCCAGCAGCCCAGGGGGCAGGCAGCCCCAGCATTTT.

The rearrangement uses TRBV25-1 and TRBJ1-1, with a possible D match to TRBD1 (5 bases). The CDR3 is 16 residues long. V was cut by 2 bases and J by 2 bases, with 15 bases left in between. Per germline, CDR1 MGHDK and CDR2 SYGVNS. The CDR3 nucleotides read TGTGCCAGCAGTGAAACAAAACTCCAGGGAAACACTGAAGCTTTCTTT. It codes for CASSETKLQGNTEAFF.

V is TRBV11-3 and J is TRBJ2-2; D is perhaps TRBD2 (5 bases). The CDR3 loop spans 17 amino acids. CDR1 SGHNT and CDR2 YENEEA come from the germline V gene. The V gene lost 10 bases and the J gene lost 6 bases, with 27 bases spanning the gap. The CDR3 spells CATTRVASGPLAGELFF. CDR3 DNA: TGTGCCACCACTAGGGTAGCGAGCGGACCCTTGGCCGGGGAGCTGTTTTTT.

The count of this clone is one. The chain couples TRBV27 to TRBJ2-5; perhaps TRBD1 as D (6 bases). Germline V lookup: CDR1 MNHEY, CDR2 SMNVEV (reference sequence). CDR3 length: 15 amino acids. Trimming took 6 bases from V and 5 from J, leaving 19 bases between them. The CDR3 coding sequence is TGTGCCAGCAGAAATAACAGGGTAGTCGGGGAGACCCAGTACTTC. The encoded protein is CASRNNRVVGETQYF.

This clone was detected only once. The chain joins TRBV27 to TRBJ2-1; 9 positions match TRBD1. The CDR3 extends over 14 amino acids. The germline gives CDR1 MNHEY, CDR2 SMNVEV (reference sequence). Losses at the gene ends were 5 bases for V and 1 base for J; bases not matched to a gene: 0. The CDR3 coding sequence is TGTGCCAGCAGTGGGACAGGGTCCTACAATGAGCAGTTCTTC. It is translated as CASSGTGSYNEQFF.

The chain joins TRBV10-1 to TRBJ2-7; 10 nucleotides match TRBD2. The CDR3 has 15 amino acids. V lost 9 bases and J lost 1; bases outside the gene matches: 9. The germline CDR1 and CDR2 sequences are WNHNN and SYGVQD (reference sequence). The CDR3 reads CASNTSGIPSYEQYF. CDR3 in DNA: TGCGCCAGTAACACTAGCGGGATCCCTTCCTACGAGCAGTACTTC.

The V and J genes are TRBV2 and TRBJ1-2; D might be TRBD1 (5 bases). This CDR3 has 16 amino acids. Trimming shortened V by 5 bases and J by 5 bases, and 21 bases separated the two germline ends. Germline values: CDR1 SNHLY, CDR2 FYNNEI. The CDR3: CASSIESQTEPYGYTF. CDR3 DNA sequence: TGTGCCAGCAGTATCGAATCCCAGACAGAACCTTATGGCTACACCTTC.

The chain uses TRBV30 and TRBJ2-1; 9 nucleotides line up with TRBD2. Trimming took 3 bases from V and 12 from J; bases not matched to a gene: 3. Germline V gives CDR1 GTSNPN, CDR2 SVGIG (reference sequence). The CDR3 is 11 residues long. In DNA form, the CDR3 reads TGTGCCTGGAGGGAACTAGCGGGGCAGTTCTTC. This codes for CAWRELAGQFF.

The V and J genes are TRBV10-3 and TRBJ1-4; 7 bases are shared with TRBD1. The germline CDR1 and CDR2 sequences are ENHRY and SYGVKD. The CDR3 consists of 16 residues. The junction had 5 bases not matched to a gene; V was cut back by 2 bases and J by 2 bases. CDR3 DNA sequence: TGTGCCATCAGTGAGAAGACAGGGTATACTAATGAAAAACTGTTTTTT. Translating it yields CAISEKTGYTNEKLFF.

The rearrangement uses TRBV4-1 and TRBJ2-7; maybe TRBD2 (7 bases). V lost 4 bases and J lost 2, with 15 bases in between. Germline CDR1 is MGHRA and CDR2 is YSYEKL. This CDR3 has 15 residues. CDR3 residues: CASSPLVGGPYEQYF. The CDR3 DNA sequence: TGCGCCAGCAGCCCTCTGGTCGGGGGGCCCTACGAGCAGTACTTC.

In nucleotides, the CDR3 is TGTGCCAGCAGCTCCTACGGACTGGGCACAGATACGCAGTATTTT. Its translation is CASSSYGLGTDTQYF. The genes are TRBV11-1 and TRBJ2-3, with D maybe TRBD2 (5 bases). Germline loops: CDR1 SGHAT, CDR2 FQDESV (reference sequence). The V end lost 4 bases, the J end lost 1 base, and 12 bases lay between the germline ends. CDR3 length: 15 amino acids.

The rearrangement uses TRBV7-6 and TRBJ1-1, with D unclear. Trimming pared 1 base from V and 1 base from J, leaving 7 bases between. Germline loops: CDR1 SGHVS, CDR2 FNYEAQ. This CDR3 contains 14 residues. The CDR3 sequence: CASSLVGQNTEAFF. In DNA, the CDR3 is TGTGCCAGCAGCTTAGTGGGCCAGAACACTGAAGCTTTCTTT. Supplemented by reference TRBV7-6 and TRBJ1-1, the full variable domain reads GAGVSQSPRYKVTKRGQDVALRCDPISGHVSLYWYRQALGQGPEFLTYFNYEAQQDKSGLPNDRFSAERPEGSISTLTIQRTEQRDSAMYRCASSLVGQNTEAFFGQGTRLTVV.

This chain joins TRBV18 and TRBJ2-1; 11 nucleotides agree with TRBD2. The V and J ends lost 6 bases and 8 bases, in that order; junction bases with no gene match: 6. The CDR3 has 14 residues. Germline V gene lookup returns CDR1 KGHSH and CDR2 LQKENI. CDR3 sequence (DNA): TGTGCCAGCTCGTCCGGGACTAGCGGTGATGAGCAGTTCTTC. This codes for CASSSGTSGDEQFF.

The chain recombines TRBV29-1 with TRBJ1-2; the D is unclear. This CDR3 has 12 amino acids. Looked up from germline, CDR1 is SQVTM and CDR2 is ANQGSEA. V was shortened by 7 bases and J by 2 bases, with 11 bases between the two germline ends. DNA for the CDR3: TGCAGCGCCCTAAATCTAAACTATGGCTACACCTTC. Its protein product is CSALNLNYGYTF.

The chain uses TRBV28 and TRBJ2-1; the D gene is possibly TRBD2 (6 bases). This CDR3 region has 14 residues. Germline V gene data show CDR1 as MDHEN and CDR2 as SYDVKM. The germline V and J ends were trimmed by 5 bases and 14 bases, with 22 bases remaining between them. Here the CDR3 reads CASSVQAGPSREFF. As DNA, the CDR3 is TGTGCCAGCAGTGTTCAGGCGGGACCTAGTAGGGAGTTCTTC.

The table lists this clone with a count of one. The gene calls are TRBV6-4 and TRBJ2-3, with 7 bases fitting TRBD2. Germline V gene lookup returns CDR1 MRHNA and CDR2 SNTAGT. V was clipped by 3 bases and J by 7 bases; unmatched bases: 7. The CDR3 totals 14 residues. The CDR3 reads CASSETGTTHTQYF. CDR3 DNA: TGTGCCAGCAGTGAAACCGGGACTACCCATACGCAGTATTTT.

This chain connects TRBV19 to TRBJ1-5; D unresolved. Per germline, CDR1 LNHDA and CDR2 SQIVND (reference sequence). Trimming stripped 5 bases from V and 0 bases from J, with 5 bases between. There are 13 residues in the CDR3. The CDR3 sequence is CASSGSSNQPQHF. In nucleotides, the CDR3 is TGTGCCAGTAGTGGGAGTAGCAATCAGCCCCAGCATTTT.

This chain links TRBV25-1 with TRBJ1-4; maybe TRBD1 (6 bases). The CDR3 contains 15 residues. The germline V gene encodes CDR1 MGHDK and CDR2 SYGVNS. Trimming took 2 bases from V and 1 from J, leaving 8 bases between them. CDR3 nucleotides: TGTGCCAGCAGTGAACTGGACAGAACTAATGAAAAACTGTTTTTT. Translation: CASSELDRTNEKLFF.

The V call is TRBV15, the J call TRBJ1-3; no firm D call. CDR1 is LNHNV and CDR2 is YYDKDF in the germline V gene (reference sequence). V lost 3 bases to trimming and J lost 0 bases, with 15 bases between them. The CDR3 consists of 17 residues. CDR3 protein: CATSSFRFGLSGNTIYF. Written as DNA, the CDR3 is TGTGCCACCAGCAGTTTCAGGTTCGGACTCTCTGGAAACACCATATATTTT.